Presented here are 10 T cell receptor beta chains from one specimen sequenced in a study of cytomegalovirus exposure and HLA in healthy donors. The primer mix had 60 Vbeta and 13 Jbeta primers. TCRdb's table, derived via immunoSEQ multiplex PCR, lists solely in-frame clones and lacks some. The sample holds roughly 120,000 clones, approximately 15% seen once. The material sequenced was PBMCs. The receptors stem from a woman younger than 30 in good health and CMV-seronegative.

This chain links TRBV6-1 with TRBJ2-7; D is undetermined. The V and J ends lost 6 bases and 6 bases respectively, with 6 bases between them. Germline values: CDR1 MNHNS, CDR2 SASEGT. The CDR3 covers 10 residues. The CDR3 loop reads CASRAVEQYF. In DNA form, the CDR3 reads TGTGCCAGCAGGGCCGTCGAGCAGTACTTC.

V and J are TRBV6-1 and TRBJ2-7, with TRBD1 as a possible D gene (6 bases). CDR3 length: 15 amino acids. Germline V CDR1 and CDR2: MNHNS, SASEGT. Trimming removed 6 bases from V and 0 bases from J, with 15 bases in between. For the CDR3, the DNA is TGTGCCAGCAGCCGGGACAAGGGTCTCTCCTACGAGCAGTACTTC. The encoded protein is CASSRDKGLSYEQYF.

This clone was seen a few times. The genes are TRBV19 and TRBJ2-7, with TRBD1 identical over 7 bases. Germline trimming cut 4 bases from V and 3 bases from J; bases unmatched to any gene: 3. This CDR3 is 13 amino acids long. CDR1 is LNHDA and CDR2 is SQIVND in the germline V gene (reference sequence). CDR3 amino acids: CASSRDRLYEQYF. CDR3 DNA sequence: TGTGCCAGTAGTAGGGACAGACTCTACGAGCAGTACTTC.

V and J are TRBV5-5 and TRBJ2-5, with D possibly matching TRBD2 (6 bases). CDR3 length: 13 amino acids. CDR1 is SGHKS, CDR2 YYEKEE, per germline (reference sequence). Trimming left V 6 bases short and J 5 bases short, with 14 bases between. The CDR3 spells CASITTAGETQYF. The CDR3, as DNA: TGTGCCAGCATCACGACCGCGGGGGAGACCCAGTACTTC.

The table lists this clone with a few counts. CDR3 sequence (DNA): TGTGCCAGCAGCTTAGAGGCAGGGATGAGAACTGAAGCTTTCTTT. Amino acids: CASSLEAGMRTEAFF. The rearrangement joins TRBV7-6 to TRBJ1-1; tentatively, D is TRBD1 (5 bases). Trimming took off 1 base at V and 5 bases at J, with 14 bases between the two ends. The CDR3 runs 15 residues. Germline-derived CDR1 and CDR2 are SGHVS and FNYEAQ.

The V gene is TRBV5-4, the J gene TRBJ1-1; the match to TRBD1 covers 11 bases. The length of the CDR3 is 18 residues. The V and J ends lost 0 bases and 7 bases, in that order; junction bases with no gene match: 14. Per the germline V gene, CDR1 is SGHNT and CDR2 is YYREEE (reference sequence). CDR3 coding DNA: TGTGCCAGCAGCTTGGAGAGGACAGGGGGCGTTTTGCTCGATGAAGCTTTCTTT. This encodes CASSLERTGGVLLDEAFF.

A note on this clone: An end of the junction differs from the germline gene, which may be a read error. The chain carries TRBV7-9 and TRBJ2-3, with 8 bases lining up with TRBD1. The length of the CDR3 is 14 residues. Germline lookup yields CDR1 SEHNR and CDR2 FQNEAQ (reference sequence). The CDR3 region has the DNA TGTGCCAGCACCTTAACGACAGGGGCAGATACGCAGTATTTT. Amino acid sequence: CASTLTTGADTQYF.

The rearrangement uses TRBV5-1 and TRBJ2-7; 10 nucleotides line up with TRBD2. Germline V CDR1 and CDR2: SGHRS, YFSETQ. Trimming cost V 4 bases and J 3 bases; bases outside gene matches: 7. The CDR3 is made up of 15 amino acids. CDR3 sequence reads: CASSVTSGTGYEQYF. The DNA for the CDR3 is TGCGCCAGCAGCGTTACTAGCGGGACGGGCTACGAGCAGTACTTC.

In this sample, this clone turned up a few times. CDR3: CASWDRSYEQYF. The CDR3 coding sequence is TGTGCCAGTTGGGACAGATCCTACGAGCAGTACTTC. The chain combines TRBV2 with TRBJ2-7, with TRBD1 matching over 7 bases. The V gene's germline CDR1 is SNHLY and CDR2 FYNNEI. Unmatched junction bases numbered 3, after V lost 9 bases and J lost 1 base. The CDR3 consists of 12 residues.

This clone was counted between two and nine times. V is TRBV7-2 and J is TRBJ2-5, with D hard to call. V lost 3 bases, J lost 3 bases, and 8 bases lay in between. The CDR3 length is 13 residues. Germline CDR1 and CDR2: SGHTA and FQGNSA. This chain's CDR3 is CASSLSRKETQYF. For the CDR3, the DNA is TGTGCCAGCAGCTTGAGTAGAAAAGAGACCCAGTACTTC.